The clone carrying this TCR beta chain was seen only a few times. Antigen unknown. The data were taken from a study of T cells in localized non-small cell lung cancer. Some clones are missing from TCRdb's copy, which holds only in-frame ones; the method was immunoSEQ multiplex PCR. Of roughly 40,000 clones in the sample, around 81% are singletons; the top ten hold around 7.8%. Findings and caveats of the study: Adjacent lung exhibited a median of about 50 among the 100 most abundant tumor clones.

Sequencing was performed on peripheral blood mononuclear cells, taken before any cancer treatment. This receptor was taken from a male donor aged 60 or over with stage II lung adenocarcinoma.

CDR3 sequence: CASSFQGVGTEAFF. The CDR3 region has the DNA TGTGCCAGCAGCTTTCAGGGTGTTGGGACTGAAGCTTTCTTT. V is TRBV11-2 and J is TRBJ1-1; D perhaps matches TRBD1 (5 bases). Germline assignment: CDR1 SGHAT and CDR2 FQNNGV. This CDR3 has 14 amino acids. Trimming cost V 3 bases and J 5 bases, with 13 bases left between them.